Listed below are T cell receptor beta chains from one sample, sequenced in a study of T cell repertoires in ileal Crohn's disease. Only in-frame clones appear in the TCRdb table, and some are missing; sequencing was by immunoSEQ multiplex PCR. The data hold 13,000 to 15,000 clones, with around 85% observed a single time. Sequences were obtained from ileal tissue. The receptors were sampled from an adult with Crohn's disease. The CDR3 runs from the conserved cysteine through the conserved F or W. Each record gives: D gene, clone size, V gene, J gene, CDR3 DNA, CDR3 protein. D genes are given only for firm matches. The listing skips clone size in some rows; elsewhere it reads once, few, many or a size class.

>TRBD1|NA|TRBV5-1|TRBJ1-6
TGCGCCAGCAGCGGAAACAGGGGGCGCGAGAATTCACCCCTCCACTTT
CASSGNRGRENSPLHF
>NA|NA|TRBV5-1|TRBJ1-1
TGCGCCAGCAGCTTGTTGTTCACTACAGGGTCTGTTAACACTGAAGCTTTCTTT
CASSLLFTTGSVNTEAFF
>TRBD1|NA|TRBV5-1|TRBJ1-4
TGCGCCAGCAGCGGCCGGGACAGGGCGGGGAATGAAAAACTGTTTTTT
CASSGRDRAGNEKLFF
>TRBD1|NA|TRBV7-8|TRBJ1-5
TGTGCCAGCAGCCGGACAGGGGGCAATCAGCCCCAGCATTTT
CASSRTGGNQPQHF
>NA|few|TRBV5-4|TRBJ1-1
TGTGCCAGCAGCTTGGCTGTTGGCAGCACGAGAGCTTTCTTT
CASSLAVGSTRAFF
>NA|NA|TRBV5-1|TRBJ1-5
TGCGCCAGCAGCTTGACAGGGATAAATCAGCCCCAGCATTTT
CASSLTGINQPQHF
>NA|NA|TRBV5-1|TRBJ2-1
TGCGCCAGCAGCTCCTTACAGGGATCCGAGCAGTTCTTC
CASSSLQGSEQFF
>NA|NA|TRBV10-2|TRBJ2-7
TGCGCCAGCAGTGAGTTCGGGACGGGGGGCCCTCACCAGGAGTACTTC
CASSEFGTGGPHQEYF
>TRBD1|NA|TRBV6-5|TRBJ1-4
TGTGCCAGCAGTTACTTAGGGACAGGGCGAAATGAAAAACTGTTTTTT
CASSYLGTGRNEKLFF
>NA|NA|TRBV2|TRBJ2-7
TGTGCCAGCAGTTTCCGGGGCCTTTACGAGCAGTACTTC
CASSFRGLYEQYF
>NA|NA|TRBV25-1|TRBJ2-2
TGTGCCAGCAGCGTTCGTTCCGGGGGCCTCAACACCGGGGAGCTGTTTTTT
CASSVRSGGLNTGELFF
>TRBD1|NA|TRBV6-5|TRBJ2-3
TGTACCAGCAGGCGGACAGGGGGCAGGCCAGATACGCAGTATTTT
CTSRRTGGRPDTQYF
>NA|NA|TRBV12-5|TRBJ1-3
TGTGCTAGTGGTTTGCGCTCCGGGTTGTCTGGAAACACCATATATTTT
CASGLRSGLSGNTIYF
>NA|NA|TRBV18|TRBJ2-7
TGTGCCAGCTCACCGTGGGTAAACGACGAGCAGTACTTC
CASSPWVNDEQYF
>NA|NA|TRBV7-8|TRBJ2-1
TGTGCCAGCGGGCGACCGACTTACTACAATGAGCAGTTCTTC
CASGRPTYYNEQFF
>TRBD1|NA|TRBV7-6|TRBJ1-5
TGTGCCAGCAGCGCCGGGACAGGCTTCAATCAGCCCCAGCATTTT
CASSAGTGFNQPQHF
>NA|NA|TRBV21-1|TRBJ1-1
TGTGCCAGCAGTAACACCCAAGCCTTAGCTTTCTTT
CASSNTQALAFF
>NA|NA|TRBV11-2|TRBJ2-7
TGTGCCAGCAGCCCTATGGGGCAGGGCGGCGAGCAGTACTTC
CASSPMGQGGEQYF
>NA|few|TRBV27|TRBJ2-6
TGTGCCAGCAGTTCTCAGTACTCTGGGGCCAACGTCCTGACTTTC
CASSSQYSGANVLTF
>TRBD2|NA|TRBV5-5|TRBJ2-7
TGTGCCAGCAGCTTGAGGCAGGGAGGGGACTTCGAGCAGTACTTC
CASSLRQGGDFEQYF
>NA|NA|TRBV6-1|TRBJ2-6
TGTGCCACCGCTCAGATTTACTCTGGGGCCAACGTCCTGACTTTC
CATAQIYSGANVLTF
>NA|NA|TRBV11-1|TRBJ1-2
TGTGCCAGCAGCCTAGAGGACACGTGGAAATACTATGGCTACACCTTC
CASSLEDTWKYYGYTF
>TRBD1|NA|TRBV29-1|TRBJ1-1
TGCAGCGGAAACAGGGGAAAGGACACTGAAGCTTTCTTT
CSGNRGKDTEAFF
>NA|NA|TRBV9|TRBJ1-5
TGTGCCAGCAGCGGAAGTAGTCTCAGTCACAGGGATAGCAATCAGCCCCAGCATTTT
CASSGSSLSHRDSNQPQHF
>NA|NA|TRBV6-6|TRBJ1-6
TGTGCCAGCAGTTACTCCACGACAGCCAATTCACCCCTCCACTTT
CASSYSTTANSPLHF
>NA|once|TRBV5-6|TRBJ1-1
TGTGCCAGCAGTATGGGGCAGGAGCAAAGGTTCTGGAACACTGAAGCTTTCTTT
CASSMGQEQRFWNTEAFF
>NA|few|TRBV5-6|TRBJ1-1
TGTGCCAGCAGCGACGCTGGGAGAGGGGAGACTGAAGCTTTCTTT
CASSDAGRGETEAFF
>TRBD2|NA|TRBV11-3|TRBJ2-3
TGTGCCAGCAGCCGGGGGGAGGTTCAAGATACGCAGTATTTT
CASSRGEVQDTQYF
>TRBD1|NA|TRBV4-1|TRBJ1-3
TGCGCCAGCAGCCAAGACTTTAGTACAGGGGAGAGAAACACCATATATTTT
CASSQDFSTGERNTIYF
>NA|once|TRBV20-1|TRBJ2-5
TGCAGTGCTCTTACCAAAGAGACCCAGTACTTC
CSALTKETQYF
>NA|few|TRBV7-9|TRBJ1-5
TGTGCCAGCAGCTTAGAGGGTTGGGGTGGTCAGCCCCAGCATTTT
CASSLEGWGGQPQHF
>TRBD1|few|TRBV18|TRBJ1-1
TGTGCCAGCTCATCAAGGACAGGAACGAACACTGAAGCTTTCTTT
CASSSRTGTNTEAFF
>NA|few|TRBV18|TRBJ2-5
TGTGCCAGCTCCACTCCGGGACAAGAGACCCAGTACTTC
CASSTPGQETQYF
>TRBD2|NA|TRBV5-1|TRBJ2-3
TGCGCCAGCAGCTTGTTAGCGGGAGGTGGTACAGATACGCAGTATTTT
CASSLLAGGGTDTQYF
>NA|NA|TRBV7-9|TRBJ1-1
TGTGCCGGGGGCCCAAGAACTGAAGCTTTCTTT
CAGGPRTEAFF
>NA|NA|TRBV18|TRBJ2-7
TGTGCCAGCTCACCAGTCCAGGGGCACTACGAGCAGTACTTC
CASSPVQGHYEQYF
>NA|NA|TRBV7-9|TRBJ2-5
TGTGCCAGCAGCTTAGGGGTTCCCAGTCCCGGAGAGACCCAGTACTTC
CASSLGVPSPGETQYF
>NA|once|TRBV12-5|TRBJ2-3
TGTGCTAGTGGTTCACCATCCCCCACAGATACGCAGTATTTT
CASGSPSPTDTQYF
>NA|NA|TRBV6-5|TRBJ1-6
TGTGCCAGCAGTCCCAGGGACCGATATTCACCCCTCCACTTT
CASSPRDRYSPLHF
>NA|NA|TRBV27|TRBJ1-1
TGTGCCAGCAGACTATCCGGGGATTTGAACACTGAAGCTTTCTTT
CASRLSGDLNTEAFF
>NA|NA|TRBV6-6|TRBJ2-6
TGTGCCAGCAGCTCCACTAGACCTGGGGCCAACGTCCTGACTTTC
CASSSTRPGANVLTF
>NA|large|TRBV6-4|TRBJ1-2
TGTGCCAGCAGTGACACCCCTCAGTCTTCTTGGGATGGCTACACCTTC
CASSDTPQSSWDGYTF
>NA|NA|TRBV18|TRBJ2-7
TGTGCCAGCTCACCACGGACCAGACAGGCCCTGGGGGACGAGCAGTACTTC
CASSPRTRQALGDEQYF
>NA|NA|TRBV19|TRBJ2-1
TGTGCCAGTATGGAGGGGGGGCCTATTGATGAGCAGTTCTTC
CASMEGGPIDEQFF
>NA|NA|TRBV5-4|TRBJ1-6
TGTGCCAGCAGCTTGGCCCAGAATTCACCCCTCCACTTT
CASSLAQNSPLHF
>TRBD1|NA|TRBV7-9|TRBJ1-2
TGTGCCAGCAGCTCAACAGGGGGCATAGGGTATGGCTACACCTTC
CASSSTGGIGYGYTF